The following is a TCR beta chain sequence with its context. Antigen: not known. The data stem from a study of shared clonotypes between healthy human individuals. Study-wide background: Each donor contributed plates that comprised three CD4 naive, three CD4 memory, two CD8 naive and one CD8 memory.

Positive CCR7 selection of CD45RO-negative cells yielded the naive CD8 cells, and terminally differentiated effector memory CD45RA+ cells were excluded. The donor cohort consisted entirely of Caucasian adults residing in Nashville, Tennessee. Overall study findings and caveats: Relative to memory subsets, naive subsets generally showed larger estimated richness. Incompleteness in sorted-subset sequencing, despite large depth, was shown by rarefaction.

Clones were sequenced by immunoSEQ multiplex PCR, and TCRdb holds only the in-frame ones, with some missing. The sample holds roughly 2 million clones; about 95% are singletons and the top ten take around 1.1%. The sequencing input was naive CD8+ T cells sorted from blood. This sequence originates from a man younger than 35 in good health.

Here the CDR3 reads CASSDISSEAKNIQYF. CDR3 in DNA: TGCGCCAGCAGTGATATTTCTAGCGAAGCCAAAAACATTCAGTACTTC. The chain couples TRBV10-1 to TRBJ2-4, with D possibly TRBD2 on 6 matching bases. V lost 3 bases, J lost 0 bases, and 12 bases lay in between. The CDR3 length is 16 residues. Germline V CDR1 and CDR2: WNHNN, SYGVQD (reference sequence).